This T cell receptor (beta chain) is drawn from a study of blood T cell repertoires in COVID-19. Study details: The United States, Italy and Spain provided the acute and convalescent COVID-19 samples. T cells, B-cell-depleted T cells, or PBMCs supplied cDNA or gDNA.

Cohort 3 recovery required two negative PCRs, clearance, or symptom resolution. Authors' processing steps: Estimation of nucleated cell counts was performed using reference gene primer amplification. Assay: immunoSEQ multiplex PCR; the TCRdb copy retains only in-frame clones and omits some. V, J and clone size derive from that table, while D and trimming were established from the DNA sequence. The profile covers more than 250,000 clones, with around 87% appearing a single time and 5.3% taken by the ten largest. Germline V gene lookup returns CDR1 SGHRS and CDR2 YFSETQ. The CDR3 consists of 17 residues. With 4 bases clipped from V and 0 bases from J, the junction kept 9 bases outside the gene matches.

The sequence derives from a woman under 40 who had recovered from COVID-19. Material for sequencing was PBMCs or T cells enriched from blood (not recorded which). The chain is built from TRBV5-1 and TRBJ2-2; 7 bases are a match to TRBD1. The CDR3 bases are TGCGCCAGCAGCCGAACAGGGGCGAGAGCGAACACCGGGGAGCTGTTTTTT. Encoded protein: CASSRTGARANTGELFF.